The sequence of this T cell receptor (beta chain) was determined in a study of shared clonotypes between healthy human individuals. The overall study: The study used three CD4 naive, three CD4 memory, two CD8 naive and one CD8 memory plate per donor.

The trim removed 1 base at V and 2 bases at J, leaving 6 bases unmatched. Germline CDR1 and CDR2: SGDLS and YYNGEE. The CDR3 sequence is 16 residues long. Here immunoSEQ multiplex PCR was the method, and the copy in TCRdb shows in-frame clones only, minus some. The data show 550,000 to 750,000 clones, about 92% seen once. CD45RO negativity and positive selection for CCR7 defined naive CD8 cells, a population that excluded terminally differentiated effector memory CD45RA+ cells. The donors were adults (healthy and HIV-negative) with no recent acute infections or vaccinations. The sequence was obtained from a man younger than 40 in good health. Source material: naive CD8+ T cells sorted from blood. This chain uses TRBV9 with TRBJ2-3, with 8 bases aligning to TRBD1. This chain's CDR3 is CASSVFGQGITDTQYF. CDR3 nucleotide sequence: TGTGCCAGCAGCGTATTTGGACAGGGTATCACAGATACGCAGTATTTT.